This T cell receptor (beta chain) came from a study of somatic mutations in cytotoxic T cells in rheumatoid arthritis. The CDR3 spans 19 residues. CDR1 is LNHNV, CDR2 YYDKDF, per germline (reference sequence). Trimming removed 4 bases at V and 0 bases at J, with 24 bases between. The protocol was immunoSEQ multiplex PCR, while the TCRdb copy is restricted to in-frame clones and leaves out a portion. The table has fewer than 6,000 clones, around 80% seen once. This clonotype was sampled from an adult with rheumatoid arthritis. Sequencing was performed on CD8+ T cells sorted from blood. The genes are TRBV15 and TRBJ2-5; D call uncertain. CDR3 sequence reads: CATSTFAITATTDQETQYF. The DNA of the CDR3 is TGTGCCACCAGCACCTTCGCAATCACAGCCACCACAGACCAAGAGACCCAGTACTTC.